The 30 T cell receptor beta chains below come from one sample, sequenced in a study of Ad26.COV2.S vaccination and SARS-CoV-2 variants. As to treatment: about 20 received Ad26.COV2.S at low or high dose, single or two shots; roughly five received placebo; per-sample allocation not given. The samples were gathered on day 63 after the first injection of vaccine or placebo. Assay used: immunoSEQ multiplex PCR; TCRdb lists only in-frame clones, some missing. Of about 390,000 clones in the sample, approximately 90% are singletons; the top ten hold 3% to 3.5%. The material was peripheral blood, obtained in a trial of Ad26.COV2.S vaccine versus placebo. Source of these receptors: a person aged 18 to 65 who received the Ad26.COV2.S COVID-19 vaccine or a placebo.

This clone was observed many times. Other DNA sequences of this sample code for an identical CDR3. The CDR3 DNA reads TGTGCCAGCAGTCCTCGGACGGGCTATGGCTACACCTTC. Protein: CASSPRTGYGYTF. The chain carries TRBV27 and TRBJ1-2; D not certain. The V end lost 5 bases, the J end lost 4 bases, and 11 bases lay between the germline ends. CDR3 length: 13 amino acids. Germline V gives CDR1 MNHEY, CDR2 SMNVEV (reference sequence).

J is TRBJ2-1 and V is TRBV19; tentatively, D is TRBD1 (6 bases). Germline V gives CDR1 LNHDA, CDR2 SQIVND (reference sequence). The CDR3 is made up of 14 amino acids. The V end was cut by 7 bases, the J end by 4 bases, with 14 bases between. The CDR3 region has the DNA TGTGCCAGTAAGATGACAGGTTTATACAATGAGCAGTTCTTC. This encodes CASKMTGLYNEQFF.

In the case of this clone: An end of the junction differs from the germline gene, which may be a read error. CDR3 nucleotides: TGTGCTAGCAGCCCACGGACAGGTGACCAAGAGACCCAGTACTTC. This sequence encodes CASSPRTGDQETQYF. The chain employs TRBV7-7 and TRBJ2-5; 7 nucleotides align to TRBD1. CDR1 and CDR2 from the germline V gene are SSHAT and FNYEAQ (reference sequence). CDR3 size: 15 residues.

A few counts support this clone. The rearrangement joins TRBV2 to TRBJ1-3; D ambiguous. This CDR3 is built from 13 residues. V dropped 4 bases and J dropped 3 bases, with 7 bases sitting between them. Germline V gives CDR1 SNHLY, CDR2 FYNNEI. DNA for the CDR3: TGTGCCAGCAGTGGGGCTTTTGGAAACACCATATATTTT. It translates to CASSGAFGNTIYF.

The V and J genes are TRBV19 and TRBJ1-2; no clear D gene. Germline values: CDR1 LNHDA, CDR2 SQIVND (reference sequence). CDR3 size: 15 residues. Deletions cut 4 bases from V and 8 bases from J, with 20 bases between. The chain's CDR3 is CASSTPDTRLYGYTF. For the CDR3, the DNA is TGTGCCAGTAGTACGCCTGACACGCGCCTCTACGGCTACACCTTC.

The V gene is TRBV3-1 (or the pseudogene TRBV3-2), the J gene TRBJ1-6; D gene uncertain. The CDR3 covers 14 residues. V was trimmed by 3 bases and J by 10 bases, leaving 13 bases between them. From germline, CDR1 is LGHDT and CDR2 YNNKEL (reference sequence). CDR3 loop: CASSQEGVGSPLHF. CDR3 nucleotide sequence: TGTGCCAGCAGCCAGGAAGGTGTGGGATCACCCCTCCACTTT.

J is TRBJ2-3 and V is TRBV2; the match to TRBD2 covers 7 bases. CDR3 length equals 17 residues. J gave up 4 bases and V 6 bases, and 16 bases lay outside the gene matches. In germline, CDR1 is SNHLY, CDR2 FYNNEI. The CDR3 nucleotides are TGTGCCAGCAGGGGACTATGGGACCCGCAGGACTCAGATACGCAGTATTTT. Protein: CASRGLWDPQDSDTQYF. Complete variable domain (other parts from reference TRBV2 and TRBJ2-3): EPEVTQTPSHQVTQMGQEVILRCVPISNHLYFYWYRQILGQKVEFLVSFYNNEISEKSEIFDDQFSVERPDGSNFTLKIRSTKLEDSAMYFCASRGLWDPQDSDTQYFGPGTRLTVL.

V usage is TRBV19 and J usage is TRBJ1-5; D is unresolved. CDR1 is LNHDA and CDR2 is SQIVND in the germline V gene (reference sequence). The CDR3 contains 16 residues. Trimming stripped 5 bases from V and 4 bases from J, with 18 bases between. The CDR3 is CASSPHGEGYNQPQHF. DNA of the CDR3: TGTGCCAGTAGTCCCCACGGAGAGGGATATAATCAGCCCCAGCATTTT.

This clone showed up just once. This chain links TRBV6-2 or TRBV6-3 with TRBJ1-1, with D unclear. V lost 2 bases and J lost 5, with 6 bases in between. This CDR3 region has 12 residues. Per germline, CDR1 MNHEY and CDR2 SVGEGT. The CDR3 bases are TGTGCCAGCAGTTACAGGGTTACTGAAGCTTTCTTT. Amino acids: CASSYRVTEAFF.

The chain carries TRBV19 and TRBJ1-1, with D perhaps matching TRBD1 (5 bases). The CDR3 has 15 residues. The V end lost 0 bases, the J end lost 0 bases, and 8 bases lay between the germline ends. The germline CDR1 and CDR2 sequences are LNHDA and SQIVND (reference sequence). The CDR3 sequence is CASSIDDSLNTEAFF. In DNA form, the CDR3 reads TGTGCCAGTAGTATAGATGACAGTTTGAACACTGAAGCTTTCTTT.

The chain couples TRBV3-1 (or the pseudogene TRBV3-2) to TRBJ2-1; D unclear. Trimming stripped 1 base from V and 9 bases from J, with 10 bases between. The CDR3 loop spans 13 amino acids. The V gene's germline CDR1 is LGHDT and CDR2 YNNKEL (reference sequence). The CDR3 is CASSQVLAIEQFF. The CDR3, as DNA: TGTGCCAGCAGCCAAGTCTTAGCAATTGAGCAGTTCTTC.

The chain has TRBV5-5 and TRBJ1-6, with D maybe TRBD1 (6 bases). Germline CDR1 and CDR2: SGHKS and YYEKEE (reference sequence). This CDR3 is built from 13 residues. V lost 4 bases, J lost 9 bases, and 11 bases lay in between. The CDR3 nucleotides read TGTGCCAGCAGCCCATCACAGGGTTCACCCCTCCACTTT. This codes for CASSPSQGSPLHF.

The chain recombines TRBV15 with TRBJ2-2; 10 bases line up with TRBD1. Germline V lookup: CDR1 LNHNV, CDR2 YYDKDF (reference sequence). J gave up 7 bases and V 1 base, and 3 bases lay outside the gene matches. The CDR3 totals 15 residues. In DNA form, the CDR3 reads TGTGCCACCAGCAGAGGTGACAGGGGGCGCGGGGAGCTGTTTTTT. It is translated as CATSRGDRGRGELFF.

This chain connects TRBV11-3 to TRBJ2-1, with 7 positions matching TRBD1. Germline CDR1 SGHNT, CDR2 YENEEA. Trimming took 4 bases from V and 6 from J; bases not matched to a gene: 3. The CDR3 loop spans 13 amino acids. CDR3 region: CASSWDSSNEQFF. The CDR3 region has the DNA TGTGCCAGCAGCTGGGACAGCAGCAATGAGCAGTTCTTC.

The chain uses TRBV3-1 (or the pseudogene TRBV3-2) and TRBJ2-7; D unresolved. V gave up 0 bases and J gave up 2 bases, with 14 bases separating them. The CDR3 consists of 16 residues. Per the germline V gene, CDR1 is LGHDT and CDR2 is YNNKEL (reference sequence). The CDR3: CASSQDVGPGPYEQYF. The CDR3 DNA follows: TGTGCCAGCAGCCAAGACGTCGGGCCCGGGCCCTACGAGCAGTACTTC.

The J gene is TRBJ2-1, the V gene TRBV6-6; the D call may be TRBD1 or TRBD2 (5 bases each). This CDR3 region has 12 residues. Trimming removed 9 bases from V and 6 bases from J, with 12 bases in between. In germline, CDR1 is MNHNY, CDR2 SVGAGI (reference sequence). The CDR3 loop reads CASGTLTNEQFF. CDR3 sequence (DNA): TGTGCCAGTGGGACCCTTACCAATGAGCAGTTCTTC.

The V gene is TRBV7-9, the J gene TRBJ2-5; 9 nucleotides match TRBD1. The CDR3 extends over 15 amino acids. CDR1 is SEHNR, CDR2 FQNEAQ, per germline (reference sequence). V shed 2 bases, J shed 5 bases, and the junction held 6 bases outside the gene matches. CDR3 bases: TGTGCCAGCAGCTTAAGGAGACAGGGGGAGGAGACCCAGTACTTC. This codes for CASSLRRQGEETQYF.

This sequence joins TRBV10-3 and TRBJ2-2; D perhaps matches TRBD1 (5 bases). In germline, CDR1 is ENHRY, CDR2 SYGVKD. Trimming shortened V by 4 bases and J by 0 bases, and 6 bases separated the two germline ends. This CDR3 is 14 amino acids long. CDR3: CAISGQTNTGELFF. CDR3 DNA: TGTGCCATCAGTGGACAGACGAACACCGGGGAGCTGTTTTTT.

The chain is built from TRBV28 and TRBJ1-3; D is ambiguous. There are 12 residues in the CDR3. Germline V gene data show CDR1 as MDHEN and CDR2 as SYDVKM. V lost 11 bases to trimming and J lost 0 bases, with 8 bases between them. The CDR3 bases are TGTGCCGGTCGGAGCTCTGGAAACACCATATATTTT. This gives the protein CAGRSSGNTIYF.

The chain's CDR3 is CASSYSGTDYGYTF. For the CDR3, the DNA is TGTGCCAGCAGTTACTCGGGGACTGACTATGGCTACACCTTC. J is TRBJ1-2 and V is TRBV6-5; TRBD1 is a possible D gene (5 bases). CDR1 and CDR2 from the germline V gene are MNHEY and SVGAGI. The CDR3 runs 14 residues. The V end lost 0 bases, the J end lost 3 bases, and 8 bases lay between the germline ends.

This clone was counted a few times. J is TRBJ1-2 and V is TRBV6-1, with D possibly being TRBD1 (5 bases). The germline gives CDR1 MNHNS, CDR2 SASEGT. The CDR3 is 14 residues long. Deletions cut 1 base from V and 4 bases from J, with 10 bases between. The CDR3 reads CASSEDRQIYGYTF. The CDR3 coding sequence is TGTGCCAGCAGTGAAGATCGACAGATCTATGGCTACACCTTC.

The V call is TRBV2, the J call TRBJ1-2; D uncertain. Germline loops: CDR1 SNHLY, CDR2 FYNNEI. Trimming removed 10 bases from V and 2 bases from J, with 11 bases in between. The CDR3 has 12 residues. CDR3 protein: CAIYGENYGYTF. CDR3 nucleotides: TGTGCCATTTATGGGGAGAACTATGGCTACACCTTC.

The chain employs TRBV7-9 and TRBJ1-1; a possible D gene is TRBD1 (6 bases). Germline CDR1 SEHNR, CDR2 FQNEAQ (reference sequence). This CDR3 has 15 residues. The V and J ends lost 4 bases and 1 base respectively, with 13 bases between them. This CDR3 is CASSWGGTPNTEAFF. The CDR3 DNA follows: TGTGCCAGCAGCTGGGGTGGGACACCGAACACTGAAGCTTTCTTT.

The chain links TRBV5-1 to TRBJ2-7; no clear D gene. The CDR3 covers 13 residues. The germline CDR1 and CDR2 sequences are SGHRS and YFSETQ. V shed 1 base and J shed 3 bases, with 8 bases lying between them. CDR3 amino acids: CASSLYGDYEQYF. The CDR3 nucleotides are TGCGCCAGCAGCTTGTACGGCGACTACGAGCAGTACTTC.

As DNA, the CDR3 is TGCACCGGAAGGGGGCGGACTGAAGCTTTCTTT. This sequence encodes CTGRGRTEAFF. The chain recombines TRBV20-1 with TRBJ1-1; 7 bases are shared with TRBD1. Germline lookup yields CDR1 DFQATT and CDR2 SNEGSKA (reference sequence). The CDR3 has 11 residues.

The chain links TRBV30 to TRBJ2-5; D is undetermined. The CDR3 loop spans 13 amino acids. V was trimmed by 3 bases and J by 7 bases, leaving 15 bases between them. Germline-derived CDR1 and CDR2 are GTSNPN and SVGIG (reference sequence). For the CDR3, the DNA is TGTGCCTGGAGCGTATCGATAGAGGCGACCCAGTACTTC. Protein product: CAWSVSIEATQYF.

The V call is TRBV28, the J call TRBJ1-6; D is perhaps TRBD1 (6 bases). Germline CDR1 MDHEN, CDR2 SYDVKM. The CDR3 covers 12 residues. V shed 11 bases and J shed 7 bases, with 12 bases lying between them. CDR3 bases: TGTGCCTCACACAGGGACAATTCACCCCTCCACTTT. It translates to CASHRDNSPLHF. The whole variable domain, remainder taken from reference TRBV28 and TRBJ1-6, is DVKVTQSSRYLVKRTGEKVFLECVQDMDHENMFWYRQDPGLGLRLIYFSYDVKMKEKGDIPEGYSVSREKKERFSLILESASTNQTSMYLCASHRDNSPLHFGNGTRLTVT.

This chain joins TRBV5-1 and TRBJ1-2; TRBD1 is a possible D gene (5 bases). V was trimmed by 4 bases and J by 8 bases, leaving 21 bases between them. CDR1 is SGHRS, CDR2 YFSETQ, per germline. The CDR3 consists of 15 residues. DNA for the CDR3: TGCGCCAGCAGCCCTGGGACCCTCTCTACCAAGGGCTACACCTTC. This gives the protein CASSPGTLSTKGYTF.

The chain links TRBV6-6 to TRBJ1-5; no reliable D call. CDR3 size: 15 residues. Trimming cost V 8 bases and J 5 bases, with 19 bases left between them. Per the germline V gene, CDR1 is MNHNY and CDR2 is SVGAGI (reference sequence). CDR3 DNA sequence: TGTGCCAGCGCCGTTGTCGGGCCGGCGGATCAGCCCCAGCATTTT. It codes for CASAVVGPADQPQHF.

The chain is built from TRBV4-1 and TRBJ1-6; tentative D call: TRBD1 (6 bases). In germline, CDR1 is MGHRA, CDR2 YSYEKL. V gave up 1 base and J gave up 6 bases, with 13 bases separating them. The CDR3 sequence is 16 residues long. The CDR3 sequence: CASSQVQGLGNSPLHF. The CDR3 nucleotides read TGCGCCAGCAGCCAAGTCCAGGGGCTCGGTAATTCACCCCTCCACTTT.